This T cell receptor beta chain stems from a study of CD4+ T cells in melanoma. Germline V gene data show CDR1 as LNHNV and CDR2 as YYDKDF (reference sequence). This CDR3 has 12 amino acids. The V end lost 0 bases, the J end lost 7 bases, and 6 bases lay between the germline ends. Produced via immunoSEQ multiplex PCR; TCRdb's table is partial and in-frame only. The sample records tens of thousands of clones, roughly three quarters being singletons. This TCR was recovered from a human donor with melanoma. V gene TRBV15 combines with J gene TRBJ1-2, with D uncertain. Sequencing input: tumor tissue. As DNA, the CDR3 is TGTGCCACCAGCAGAGATAAGGGTGGCTACACCTTC. It is translated as CATSRDKGGYTF.